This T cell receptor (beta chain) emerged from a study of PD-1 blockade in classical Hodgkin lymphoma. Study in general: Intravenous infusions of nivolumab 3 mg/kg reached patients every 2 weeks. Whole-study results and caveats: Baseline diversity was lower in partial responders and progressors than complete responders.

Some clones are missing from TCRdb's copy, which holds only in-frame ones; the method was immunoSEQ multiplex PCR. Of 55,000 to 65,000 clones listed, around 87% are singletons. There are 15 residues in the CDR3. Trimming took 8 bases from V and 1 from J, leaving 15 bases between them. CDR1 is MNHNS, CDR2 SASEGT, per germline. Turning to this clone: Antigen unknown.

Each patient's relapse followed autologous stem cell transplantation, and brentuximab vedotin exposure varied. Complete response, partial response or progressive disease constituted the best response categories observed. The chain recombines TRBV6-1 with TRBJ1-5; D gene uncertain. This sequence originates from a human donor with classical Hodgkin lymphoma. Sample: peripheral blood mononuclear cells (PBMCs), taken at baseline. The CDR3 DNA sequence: TGTGCCAGCCGGCTAGCCTTTAGAAGCAATCAGCCCCAGCATTTT. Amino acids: CASRLAFRSNQPQHF.